The 24 T cell receptor beta chains in this list originate from one sample, sequenced in a study of CD8+ T cells in alopecia areata. Extracted RNA was reverse transcribed, and the resulting cDNA served as sequencing template. This table comes from immunoSEQ multiplex PCR, and its TCRdb copy is limited to in-frame clones, with some not included. The sample shows about 97,000 clones, roughly 60% of them seen only once. Treatment defined: oral pan-JAK inhibitor, 5-10 mg twice daily. Material: CD8+ T cells sorted from blood, obtained at week 56, from a patient treated with tofacitinib. Receptor source: a human donor with alopecia areata.

CDR3 in DNA: TGTGCCACCAGGGATTTTGAGGCCTACAATGAGCAGTTCTTC. Amino acids: CATRDFEAYNEQFF. This sequence joins TRBV6-5 and TRBJ2-1, with D possibly matching TRBD1 (5 bases). Germline lookup yields CDR1 MNHEY and CDR2 SVGAGI. The V and J ends lost 10 bases and 2 bases respectively, with 15 bases between them. The CDR3 is 14 residues long.

This clone turned up a few times. The chain links TRBV5-1 to TRBJ1-1; 8 positions agree with TRBD1. J gave up 1 base and V 4 bases, and 0 bases lay outside the gene matches. This CDR3 has 13 amino acids. Germline-derived CDR1 and CDR2 are SGHRS and YFSETQ. In DNA, the CDR3 is TGCGCCAGCAGCGACAGGGGGAACACTGAAGCTTTCTTT. Its translation: CASSDRGNTEAFF.

CDR3 coding DNA: TGTGCCAGCAGCTTAGTCGCTGGGGATGGAGAGCAGTACTTC. Its translation is CASSLVAGDGEQYF. This chain joins TRBV13 and TRBJ2-7; D call uncertain. Per the germline V gene, CDR1 is PRHDT and CDR2 is FYEKMQ (reference sequence). This CDR3 region has 14 residues. Deletions cut 1 base from V and 7 bases from J, with 14 bases between.

V usage is TRBV19 and J usage is TRBJ1-1; 8 bases match TRBD1. This CDR3 spans 13 amino acids. The germline CDR1 and CDR2 sequences are LNHDA and SQIVND (reference sequence). V shed 8 bases and J 4 bases; nucleotides not matched to a gene: 6. The CDR3 bases are TGTGCCAGTGGACAGGGCGAAGGCACTGAAGCTTTCTTT. Translating it yields CASGQGEGTEAFF.

The rearrangement uses TRBV29-1 and TRBJ2-5; D may match TRBD1 or TRBD2 (7 bases each). CDR1 SQVTM and CDR2 ANQGSEA come from the germline V gene. CDR3 length: 17 residues. V was trimmed by 0 bases and J by 5 bases, leaving 22 bases between them. The CDR3 here is CSVEDRGGGRGYETQYF. For the CDR3, the DNA is TGCAGCGTTGAAGATCGGGGAGGGGGCAGGGGATATGAGACCCAGTACTTC.

The V gene is TRBV30, the J gene TRBJ1-1, with 10 bases aligning to TRBD1. Trimming took 3 bases from V and 5 from J; bases not matched to a gene: 3. CDR3 length: 13 amino acids. The germline V gene has CDR1 GTSNPN and CDR2 SVGIG (reference sequence). The CDR3 here is CAWRGDRGTEAFF. The CDR3 DNA reads TGTGCCTGGAGGGGGGACAGGGGAACTGAAGCTTTCTTT. Full variable domain (outside the CDR3, taken from reference TRBV30 and TRBJ1-1): SQTIHQWPATLVQPVGSPLSLECTVEGTSNPNLYWYRQAAGRGLQLLFYSVGIGQISSEVPQNLSASRPQDRQFILSSKKLLLSDSGFYLCAWRGDRGTEAFFGQGTRLTVV.

The rearrangement joins TRBV7-9 to TRBJ2-3; 7 bases fit TRBD2. CDR3 length: 15 residues. The germline V gene has CDR1 SEHNR and CDR2 FQNEAQ (reference sequence). The V gene end was trimmed by 5 bases and the J gene end by 4 bases; junction bases not matched to a gene: 9. The CDR3 DNA reads TGTGCCAGCAGCCCCTGGGGGGGATCAGCAGATACGCAGTATTTT. Translating it yields CASSPWGGSADTQYF.

V and J are TRBV19 and TRBJ1-1, with unresolved D. Per the germline V gene, CDR1 is LNHDA and CDR2 is SQIVND (reference sequence). The CDR3 consists of 12 residues. V dropped 10 bases and J dropped 0 bases, with 9 bases sitting between them. CDR3 in amino acids: CATGSMNTEAFF. For the CDR3, the DNA is TGTGCCACGGGCTCGATGAACACTGAAGCTTTCTTT.

This sequence joins TRBV29-1 and TRBJ1-5, with D tentatively TRBD1 (5 bases). Trimming cost V 6 bases and J 4 bases, with 10 bases left between them. The CDR3 has 12 residues. The germline V gene encodes CDR1 SQVTM and CDR2 ANQGSEA. The CDR3 loop is CSVGGGNQPQHF. CDR3 nucleotide sequence: TGCAGCGTAGGCGGGGGAAATCAGCCCCAGCATTTT.

This rearrangement joins TRBV11-2 to TRBJ2-1, with 9 bases that match TRBD1. This CDR3 is built from 16 residues. The germline V gene has CDR1 SGHAT and CDR2 FQNNGV. V shed 4 bases and J 6 bases; nucleotides not matched to a gene: 10. The CDR3 DNA reads TGTGCCAGCAGCTCCTCCGGGACAGGGAGTTCCAATGAGCAGTTCTTC. The encoded protein is CASSSSGTGSSNEQFF.

This chain uses TRBV27 with TRBJ2-1, with D unclear. Between the trimmed V and J ends, which lost 4 bases and 4 bases, there was a span of 8 bases. Germline V gene sequence: CDR1 MNHEY, CDR2 SMNVEV (reference sequence). CDR3 length: 13 amino acids. Written as DNA, the CDR3 is TGTGCCAGCAGTTCCAATTGGTACAATGAGCAGTTCTTC. Protein: CASSSNWYNEQFF.

The chain combines TRBV28 with TRBJ2-7, with 9 positions matching TRBD1. Germline V gene lookup returns CDR1 MDHEN and CDR2 SYDVKM. V lost 5 bases to trimming and J lost 6 bases; unmatched junction nucleotides: 8. There are 14 residues in the CDR3. The CDR3 nucleotides are TGTGCCAGCAGTCCGGGGACAGGGATGGTCGAGCAGTACTTC. It yields the protein CASSPGTGMVEQYF. Supplemented by reference TRBV28 and TRBJ2-7, the full variable domain reads DVKVTQSSRYLVKRTGEKVFLECVQDMDHENMFWYRQDPGLGLRLIYFSYDVKMKEKGDIPEGYSVSREKKERFSLILESASTNQTSMYLCASSPGTGMVEQYFGPGTRLTVT.

Only a few counts were recorded for this clone. The V call is TRBV7-9, the J call TRBJ2-2, with D perhaps matching TRBD2 (7 bases). Trimming cost V 7 bases and J 2 bases, with 11 bases left between them. The CDR3 contains 14 residues. The germline V gene has CDR1 SEHNR and CDR2 FQNEAQ (reference sequence). DNA of the CDR3: TGTGCCAGCATTCGGGGGGCAAACACCGGGGAGCTGTTTTTT. It translates to CASIRGANTGELFF.

This clone appeared a few times. The chain has TRBV11-2 and TRBJ2-7; D remains unclear. CDR1 SGHAT and CDR2 FQNNGV come from the germline V gene. The CDR3 runs 14 residues. Trimming removed 2 bases at V and 1 base at J, with 9 bases between. The CDR3 nucleotides read TGTGCCAGCAGCTTATTTAAGCGTTCCTACGAGCAGTACTTC. It is translated as CASSLFKRSYEQYF. Using reference TRBV11-2 and TRBJ2-7 for the parts outside the CDR3, the full variable domain is EAGVAQSPRYKIIEKRQSVAFWCNPISGHATLYWYQQILGQGPKLLIQFQNNGVVDDSQLPKDRFSAERLKGVDSTLKIQPAKLEDSAVYLCASSLFKRSYEQYFGPGTRLTVT.

Only a few counts were recorded for this clone. The V gene is TRBV29-1, the J gene TRBJ2-5; TRBD2 matches 7 bases. Looked up from germline, CDR1 is SQVTM and CDR2 is ANQGSEA. The length of the CDR3 is 15 residues. The V segment lost 4 bases and the J segment 5 bases; nucleotides outside the gene matches: 13. The DNA for the CDR3 is TGCAGCGTTGGGGGGGGAAGTCCCCCCTGGGAGACCCAGTACTTC. As protein: CSVGGGSPPWETQYF.

J is TRBJ2-1 and V is TRBV15, with a weak D call TRBD1 (6 bases). The CDR3 totals 15 residues. The V gene lost 5 bases and the J gene lost 4 bases, with 15 bases spanning the gap. Germline CDR1 reads LNHNV; CDR2 reads YYDKDF (reference sequence). The CDR3 nucleotides are TGTGCCACCAGCCGTGAGACAGGACCGTACAATGAGCAGTTCTTC. The encoded protein is CATSRETGPYNEQFF.

The chain links TRBV10-3 to TRBJ2-1, with 11 bases matching TRBD2. Germline lookup yields CDR1 ENHRY and CDR2 SYGVKD. The CDR3 is made up of 15 amino acids. V lost 6 bases to trimming and J lost 3 bases; unmatched junction nucleotides: 4. This CDR3 reads CAISTGTSGYNEQFF. For the CDR3, the DNA is TGTGCCATCAGCACCGGGACTAGCGGCTACAATGAGCAGTTCTTC.

This chain joins TRBV4-1 and TRBJ2-7, with 7 bases lining up with TRBD2. The V segment lost 4 bases and the J segment 3 bases; nucleotides outside the gene matches: 9. CDR3 length: 15 residues. CDR1 and CDR2 from the germline V gene are MGHRA and YSYEKL. The CDR3 DNA reads as TGCGCCAGCAGCCGCTCGCCGGGGGGAAACTACGAGCAGTACTTC. Residues: CASSRSPGGNYEQYF.

V gene TRBV27 combines with J gene TRBJ2-7; 12 nucleotides line up with TRBD2. The trim removed 5 bases at V and 0 bases at J, leaving 2 bases unmatched. CDR1 is MNHEY, CDR2 SMNVEV, per germline (reference sequence). The CDR3 is 15 amino acids. The CDR3, as DNA: TGTGCCAGCAGTAAGACTAGCGGGGGCTCCTACGAGCAGTACTTC. Protein product: CASSKTSGGSYEQYF.

This clone is a singleton in its sample. The chain combines TRBV30 with TRBJ1-4; D not resolved. With 5 bases removed from V and 0 bases from J, the gap between germline ends came to 4 bases. Germline V lookup: CDR1 GTSNPN, CDR2 SVGIG (reference sequence). This CDR3 is built from 12 residues. The CDR3 coding sequence is TGTGCCTGGGCTACAACTAATGAAAAACTGTTTTTT. Translating it yields CAWATTNEKLFF.

This clone was counted only a few times. This sequence joins TRBV9 and TRBJ1-3; D ambiguous. CDR3 size: 14 residues. Germline V lookup: CDR1 SGDLS, CDR2 YYNGEE. Trimming pared 0 bases from V and 3 bases from J, leaving 7 bases between. CDR3 nucleotides: TGTGCCAGCAGCGTAGTAGGGAGTGGAAACACCATATATTTT. Residues: CASSVVGSGNTIYF. The variable domain in full, completed from reference TRBV9 and TRBJ1-3, reads DSGVTQTPKHLITATGQRVTLRCSPRSGDLSVYWYQQSLDQGLQFLIQYYNGEERAKGNILERFSAQQFPDLHSELNLSSLELGDSALYFCASSVVGSGNTIYFGEGSWLTVV.

V and J are TRBV29-1 and TRBJ2-7; 7 bases match TRBD1. The germline V gene encodes CDR1 SQVTM and CDR2 ANQGSEA. After removal of 1 base from V and 5 bases from J, the junction contained 8 bases not matched to a gene. This CDR3 contains 14 residues. The CDR3 DNA reads TGCAGCGTTGAAGCCCGCGACAGGGTGAACGAGCAGTACTTC. It encodes CSVEARDRVNEQYF.

V gene TRBV2 combines with J gene TRBJ2-7; D call uncertain. The CDR3 loop spans 12 amino acids. Germline CDR1 is SNHLY and CDR2 is FYNNEI. Trimming removed 3 bases from V and 5 bases from J, with 8 bases in between. CDR3 protein: CASSDNLHEQYF. The CDR3 bases are TGTGCCAGCAGTGACAACCTCCACGAGCAGTACTTC. Looking up the rest from reference TRBV2 and TRBJ2-7 gives the full variable domain: EPEVTQTPSHQVTQMGQEVILRCVPISNHLYFYWYRQILGQKVEFLVSFYNNEISEKSEIFDDQFSVERPDGSNFTLKIRSTKLEDSAMYFCASSDNLHEQYFGPGTRLTVT.

The genes are TRBV29-1 and TRBJ1-2, with a possible D match to TRBD1 (6 bases). The CDR3 runs 13 residues. Germline loops: CDR1 SQVTM, CDR2 ANQGSEA. V gave up 3 bases and J gave up 1 base, with 9 bases separating them. The CDR3 protein is CSVEGGGNYGYTF. CDR3 sequence (DNA): TGCAGCGTTGAGGGAGGGGGTAACTATGGCTACACCTTC.